A selection of T cell receptor beta chains follows, all from one sample in a study of quantifying T cell responses using KT2 cells. TCRdb fed the UMI-ligation and nested PCR reads into MiXCR, producing one record per CDR3 protein. Of over 40,000 distinct CDR3 sequences in the sample, roughly 12% were seen once. Sequencing was performed on PBMCs spiked with cells of the T cell clone KT2. These receptor sequences come from a human donor. Each CDR3 is given with its conserved first and last residue. D genes are given only for firm matches. Clone sizes are given selectively: once, few, many, or a class where the clone is expanded.

clone_size: many; v_call: TRBV29-1; d_call: -; j_call: TRBJ2-2; cdr3_nt: TGCAGCGCCGAGTGGGGGCAGGGCACCGGGGAGCTGTTTTTT; cdr3_aa: CSAEWGQGTGELFF
clone_size: few; v_call: TRBV20-1; d_call: -; j_call: TRBJ1-6; cdr3_nt: TGCAGTGCTACCCCTCACGGGGGCGCGAATTCACCCCTCCACTTT; cdr3_aa: CSATPHGGANSPLHF
clone_size: few; v_call: TRBV6-1; d_call: -; j_call: TRBJ1-5; cdr3_nt: TGTGCCAGCAGTGAGGGTTTAAGTAGTTGGTATCAGCCCCAGCATTTT; cdr3_aa: CASSEGLSSWYQPQHF
clone_size: few; v_call: TRBV3-1; d_call: -; j_call: TRBJ1-6; cdr3_nt: TGTGCCAGCAGTCGACAATTGTCGGACTATAATTCACCCCTCCACTTT; cdr3_aa: CASSRQLSDYNSPLHF
clone_size: many; v_call: TRBV4-2; d_call: -; j_call: TRBJ2-6; cdr3_nt: TGTGCCAGCAGCCAAGATGACACCTCTGGGGCCAACGTCCTGACTTTC; cdr3_aa: CASSQDDTSGANVLTF
clone_size: many; v_call: TRBV19; d_call: TRBD2; j_call: TRBJ2-1; cdr3_nt: TGTGCCAGTAGTATGGTGCGGCTAGCGGGAGGGGTTAGTTACAATGAGCAGTTCTTC; cdr3_aa: CASSMVRLAGGVSYNEQFF
clone_size: -; v_call: TRBV6-1; d_call: -; j_call: TRBJ2-7; cdr3_nt: TGTGCCAGCAGTGAAGCGCAGGAGGGCAGGGGCGGTCACTTC; cdr3_aa: CASSEAQEGRGGHF
clone_size: -; v_call: TRBV6-2/TRBV6-3; d_call: TRBD1; j_call: TRBJ1-1; cdr3_nt: TGTGCCAGCAGACCGGACAGGGCGAGCACTGAAGCTTTCTTT; cdr3_aa: CASRPDRASTEAFF
clone_size: few; v_call: TRBV7-8; d_call: -; j_call: TRBJ2-5; cdr3_nt: TGTGCCAGCAGCTTAGATGTTGGGGGTTCCTTTTTC; cdr3_aa: CASSLDVGGSFF
clone_size: few; v_call: TRBV6-2/TRBV6-3; d_call: -; j_call: TRBJ2-7; cdr3_nt: TGTGCCAGCAGTTACTCGGGAGTCTCCCACGAGCAGTACTTC; cdr3_aa: CASSYSGVSHEQYF
clone_size: few; v_call: TRBV29-1; d_call: -; j_call: TRBJ1-1; cdr3_nt: TGCAGCGTTGAACTGAGGGGGTCGGTCACTGAAGCTTTCTTT; cdr3_aa: CSVELRGSVTEAFF
clone_size: few; v_call: TRBV29-1; d_call: TRBD2; j_call: TRBJ2-7; cdr3_nt: TGCAGCGTTGGAATTGGTTTAGCGGGGGGGCTACCCTACGAGCAGTACTTC; cdr3_aa: CSVGIGLAGGLPYEQYF
clone_size: -; v_call: TRBV29-1; d_call: TRBD1; j_call: TRBJ1-1; cdr3_nt: TGCAGCGTCTTACCAGGGGGCACTGAAGCTTTCTTT; cdr3_aa: CSVLPGGTEAFF
clone_size: many; v_call: TRBV7-2; d_call: TRBD2; j_call: TRBJ2-3; cdr3_nt: TGTGCCAGCAGCTCCGTACTAGCGGGAGGGCCGAATACGCAGTATTTT; cdr3_aa: CASSSVLAGGPNTQYF
clone_size: few; v_call: TRBV15; d_call: TRBD2; j_call: TRBJ2-5; cdr3_nt: TGTGCCACCAGCAGAGCCCGACTAGCGGAGACCCAGTACTTC; cdr3_aa: CATSRARLAETQYF
clone_size: few; v_call: TRBV2; d_call: TRBD1; j_call: TRBJ1-1; cdr3_nt: TGTGCCAGCAGTGCCACAGGGGGCATAACTGAAGCTTTCTTT; cdr3_aa: CASSATGGITEAFF
clone_size: -; v_call: TRBV2; d_call: TRBD2; j_call: TRBJ2-7; cdr3_nt: TGTGCCAGCTGCCGATCGGGAGGGCGTTCCTACGAGCAGTACTTC; cdr3_aa: CASCRSGGRSYEQYF
clone_size: -; v_call: TRBV4-3; d_call: -; j_call: TRBJ1-3; cdr3_nt: TGCGCCAGCAGCCAATGCTTACCCTCTGGAAACACCATATATTTT; cdr3_aa: CASSQCLPSGNTIYF
clone_size: -; v_call: TRBV5-4; d_call: -; j_call: TRBJ2-7; cdr3_nt: TGTGCCAGCAGCCCATCATTTACGACCTACGAGCAGTACTTC; cdr3_aa: CASSPSFTTYEQYF
clone_size: few; v_call: TRBV5-6; d_call: TRBD1; j_call: TRBJ1-1; cdr3_nt: TGTGCCAGCAGCTTTTTGGGTAGGGGGCGCCTCAACACTGAAGCTTTCTTT; cdr3_aa: CASSFLGRGRLNTEAFF
clone_size: -; v_call: TRBV27; d_call: -; j_call: TRBJ2-1; cdr3_nt: TGTGCCAGCATGGTTGGGGTACACAATGAGCAGTTCTTC; cdr3_aa: CASMVGVHNEQFF
clone_size: -; v_call: TRBV10-3; d_call: TRBD1; j_call: TRBJ1-1; cdr3_nt: TGTGCCATCAGTGAGCCCCGACAGGGTGAAGCTTTCTTT; cdr3_aa: CAISEPRQGEAFF
clone_size: few; v_call: TRBV2; d_call: -; j_call: TRBJ2-1; cdr3_nt: TGTGCCAGCTTCAGGGGACTTCTGTACAATGAGCAGTTCTTC; cdr3_aa: CASFRGLLYNEQFF
clone_size: few; v_call: TRBV7-9; d_call: TRBD1; j_call: TRBJ1-1; cdr3_nt: TGTGCCAGCAGCTTTACCGGGACAGATGAAGCTTTCTTT; cdr3_aa: CASSFTGTDEAFF
clone_size: -; v_call: TRBV24-1; d_call: -; j_call: TRBJ1-3; cdr3_nt: TGTGCCACCAGATTACAGGTACACTCTGGAAACACCATATATTTT; cdr3_aa: CATRLQVHSGNTIYF
clone_size: few; v_call: TRBV5-1; d_call: TRBD2; j_call: TRBJ2-3; cdr3_nt: TGCGCCAGCAGCTTGGCTCCGGCGGGGGGCACAGATACGCAGTATTTT; cdr3_aa: CASSLAPAGGTDTQYF
clone_size: few; v_call: TRBV19; d_call: -; j_call: TRBJ2-1; cdr3_nt: TGTGCCAGTAGTATAAGGGATAGCCAGGATGAGCAGTTCTTC; cdr3_aa: CASSIRDSQDEQFF
clone_size: many; v_call: TRBV19; d_call: -; j_call: TRBJ1-1; cdr3_nt: TGTGCCAGTATCGAGGACACTGAAGCTTTCTTT; cdr3_aa: CASIEDTEAFF
clone_size: -; v_call: TRBV15; d_call: -; j_call: TRBJ1-2; cdr3_nt: TGTGCCACCAGCAGTGGCGGACAGACCTATGGCTACACCTTC; cdr3_aa: CATSSGGQTYGYTF
clone_size: many; v_call: TRBV9; d_call: -; j_call: TRBJ2-7; cdr3_nt: TGTGCCAGCAGCCGTACAGGAGCCCCCACGCTGGAGCAGTACTTC; cdr3_aa: CASSRTGAPTLEQYF